The rows below give T cell receptor beta chains drawn from one sample of a study of immune characteristics of hereditary and idiopathic chronic pancreatitis. TCRdb's table, derived via immunoSEQ multiplex PCR, lists solely in-frame clones and lacks some. In the table there are about 14,000 clones, about 73% of which are singletons. The sequenced sample consisted of pancreas tissue with hereditary chronic pancreatitis. All receptors come from a human donor with chronic pancreatitis. Each CDR3 is given with its conserved first and last residue. D genes are given only for firm matches.

j_call	v_call	d_call	cdr3_aa
TRBJ1-6	TRBV14	-	CASSPTGYNSPLHF
TRBJ2-3	TRBV12-3/TRBV12-4	TRBD2	CASSWEGTDTQYF
TRBJ1-1	TRBV6-1	-	CASSESLGFEAFF
TRBJ2-5	TRBV10-3	-	CAISEEGHLETQYF
TRBJ1-4	TRBV18	TRBD1	CASSLDRDRGLEKLFF
TRBJ2-6	TRBV5-1	-	CASSRSGANVLTF
TRBJ2-7	TRBV5-3	-	CARTPWGHEQYF
TRBJ1-5	TRBV18	-	CASSPQGWPQHF
TRBJ2-7	TRBV3-1/TRBV3-2	TRBD2	CASSSTSGRAYEQYF
TRBJ1-2	TRBV18	TRBD1	CASSPGTEGYTF
TRBJ2-4	TRBV6-1	TRBD2	CASSEYRGGNIAKNIQYF
TRBJ1-5	TRBV27	-	CASRINQPQHF
TRBJ2-3	TRBV5-1	-	CASSLSGGGRVDTQYF
TRBJ1-1	TRBV20-1	TRBD1	CSASTGADTEAFF
TRBJ2-7	TRBV5-1	-	CASSGMTYPYEQYF
TRBJ2-1	TRBV12-3/TRBV12-4	-	CASSFASVNEQFF
TRBJ2-7	TRBV19	-	CATLDPLNSYEQYF
TRBJ2-1	TRBV5-6	-	CASSSVGLEQFF
TRBJ1-4	TRBV27	TRBD1	CASSPRTGEKLFF
TRBJ2-7	TRBV4-1	-	CASSKAPSLLETHEQYF
TRBJ2-1	TRBV6-5	TRBD2	CASTHLAGGRDEQFF
TRBJ1-1	TRBV6-6	-	CASRTGTGNTEAFF
TRBJ1-5	TRBV4-2	-	CASSQDRAKNQPQHF